The present T cell receptor (beta chain) was sequenced within a study of metastatic and nonmetastatic thyroid tumors (TCRdb year 2020). About the investigation overall: For patients with malignant and with benign thyroid disease, the researchers compared repertoires between peripheral blood samples and tumor or nodule tissue samples.

Overall study results and their limits: In both blood and tumor samples, malignant tumors were reported to have significantly higher TCR beta diversity than benign nodules.

This clone was recorded only once. What this receptor recognizes is not known. No clone much larger than this one lies a single base away; base qualities are absent. One read alone makes for weak evidence. Compared with germline, V lacks 5 bases and J lacks 2 bases; bases without a gene match: 8. Sequences SGHTA (CDR1) and FQGTGA (CDR2) are obtained from the germline V gene. Including cysteine and phenylalanine, the CDR3 has 15 amino acids. The sequence is cut down to CDR3 DNA, 45 bases in frame from base 1. Before undergoing thyroid surgery, none of the patients had been given any kind of treatment. Using T-cell receptor beta sequencing, the researchers looked back retrospectively at clinical samples from patients, gathered between about 2012 and 2018. Library preparation used PCR. TCRdb names Illumina HiSeq 4000 as the instrument used. High-throughput sequencing was used to profile the CDR3 region of the TCR beta-chain in every patient. Per the source publication's procedure: A classifier to discriminate distant-metastatic papillary thyroid cancer patients was built from CDR3 differences across clinicopathological groups. The Shannon index was used to assess repertoire diversity, and the Morisita-Horn index was used to assess tumor-blood repertoire similarity. In TCRdb, the public reads were trimmed at Q25 with fastp and aligned with MiXCR, with productive beta chains retained. It is TCRdb's table, rather than the study itself, that gives the V and J calls and clone size. Recorded for this sample are 15,000 to 20,000 clones; approximately 30% of them occurred a single time. The ten largest make up 8% to 11% of the sample.

The TCR was taken from a female donor with papillary thyroid cancer or a benign thyroid nodule (not recorded which). Some clones in this sample may be carry-over from other donors' samples. The sample taken for sequencing was blood. The rearranged segments are TRBV7-3 and TRBJ2-7, with 8 bases in between that match TRBD1. CDR3 protein: CASSQESTGAYEQYF. The nucleotide sequence reads as follows: TGTGCCAGCAGCCAAGAGTCGACAGGGGCCTACGAGCAGTACTTC.